This T cell receptor beta chain was obtained from a study of CD8 T cells in Susac syndrome. On the study more broadly: At the time their blood was drawn, patients with Susac syndrome were either therapy-naive, on corticosteroids (with some of them also receiving intravenous immunoglobulin), or on intravenous immunoglobulin alone.

General observations from the study: The number of Susac-specific public clones found was approximately 15 in total CD8+ repertoires and a few in CD8+ TEMRA repertoires.

This CDR3 region has 15 residues. Germline values: CDR1 MDHEN, CDR2 SYDVKM. V shed 2 bases and J shed 0 bases, with 10 bases lying between them. Of note for this clonotype: As yet, its antigen is unknown.

TEMRA cells were FACS-enriched, while CD8+ and CD4+ T cells were negatively isolated. With random hexamers, roughly 0.5 to 1 ug RNA was reverse transcribed. TCR beta CDR3 was amplified by immunoSEQ multiplex PCR. This amplification extended across 54 Vbeta and 13 Jbeta segments. TCRdb re-derived calls from the immunoSEQ multiplex PCR reads in MiXCR, one entry per CDR3 protein. The sample lists fewer than 80,000 distinct CDR3 sequences, approximately 94% occurring once. Material for sequencing was CD8+ T cells from PBMCs. The TCR sequence derives from a human donor with Susac syndrome. The chain combines TRBV28 with TRBJ1-2, with D hard to call. The CDR3 loop is CASSLRREANYGYTF. The DNA for the CDR3 is TGTGCCAGCAGTTTACGACGGGAAGCTAACTATGGCTACACCTTC.